The 30 T cell receptor beta chains listed next were all sequenced from one sample in a study of blood T cell repertoires in COVID-19. Measured with immunoSEQ multiplex PCR; TCRdb has only the in-frame clones, and not every one. This sample has around 82,000 clones, with about nine tenths found just once. Sequencing was performed on peripheral blood. Receptors originate from a human donor in a cohort sampled during active COVID-19.

V gene TRBV19 combines with J gene TRBJ2-1; TRBD1 matches 8 bases. With V trimmed by 4 bases and J by 6 bases, 17 bases remained unmatched. This CDR3 comprises 18 residues. The V gene's germline CDR1 is LNHDA and CDR2 SQIVND (reference sequence). CDR3 protein: CASSTRQGFDTIRNEQFF. CDR3 DNA sequence: TGTGCCAGTAGTACCCGACAGGGGTTCGACACAATTCGCAATGAGCAGTTCTTC.

The rearrangement uses TRBV19 and TRBJ1-5; D gene uncertain. This CDR3 is built from 14 residues. Per germline, CDR1 LNHDA and CDR2 SQIVND (reference sequence). Between the trimmed V and J ends, which lost 1 base and 0 bases, there was a span of 4 bases. CDR3 DNA: TGTGCCAGTAGTATAGTAAATAGCAATCAGCCCCAGCATTTT. It translates to CASSIVNSNQPQHF.

The DNA for the CDR3 is TGTGCCAGCAGTTTGAGGGGGACCTACGAGCAGTACTTC. It translates to CASSLRGTYEQYF. This chain connects TRBV28 to TRBJ2-7; D is perhaps TRBD1 (6 bases). The length of the CDR3 is 13 residues. The V gene lost 3 bases and the J gene lost 2 bases, with 8 bases spanning the gap. The V gene's germline CDR1 is MDHEN and CDR2 SYDVKM. Filled out from reference TRBV28 and TRBJ2-7, the complete variable domain reads DVKVTQSSRYLVKRTGEKVFLECVQDMDHENMFWYRQDPGLGLRLIYFSYDVKMKEKGDIPEGYSVSREKKERFSLILESASTNQTSMYLCASSLRGTYEQYFGPGTRLTVT.

V gene TRBV30 combines with J gene TRBJ1-2; D may be TRBD1 (5 bases). The CDR3 length is 13 residues. Germline CDR1 reads GTSNPN; CDR2 reads SVGIG (reference sequence). V lost 4 bases, J lost 3 bases, and 12 bases lay in between. DNA of the CDR3: TGTGCCTGGAACCAAAAAGGGGACTATGGCTACACCTTC. Its protein is CAWNQKGDYGYTF.

The chain joins TRBV7-9 to TRBJ1-2; TRBD1 agrees at 7 bases. J lost 8 bases, V lost 5 bases, and 8 bases had no gene match. The CDR3 extends over 13 amino acids. Germline CDR1 and CDR2: SEHNR and FQNEAQ (reference sequence). The CDR3 sequence is CASSLGQDEGYTF. CDR3 bases: TGTGCCAGCAGCCTTGGACAGGATGAAGGCTACACCTTC.

The rearrangement joins TRBV5-1 to TRBJ1-1, with a tentative D call TRBD1 (5 bases). The V gene lost 7 bases and the J gene lost 1 base, with 14 bases spanning the gap. The CDR3 is 14 residues long. From germline, CDR1 is SGHRS and CDR2 YFSETQ. The CDR3 here is CASGATKPNTEAFF. The CDR3, as DNA: TGCGCCAGCGGGGCCACGAAACCGAACACTGAAGCTTTCTTT.

The table lists this clone with a count of one. This chain links TRBV3-1 (or the pseudogene TRBV3-2) with TRBJ2-3, with TRBD2 identical over 9 bases. V lost 3 bases, J lost 6 bases, and 10 bases stayed unmatched. Germline CDR1 is LGHDT and CDR2 is YNNKEL (reference sequence). CDR3 length: 16 amino acids. CDR3 protein: CASSQSGGGARDTQYF. The CDR3 region has the DNA TGTGCCAGCAGCCAGTCTGGCGGGGGGGCTCGGGATACGCAGTATTTT.

This chain connects TRBV5-1 to TRBJ2-1, with 13 nucleotides matching TRBD2. V dropped 1 base and J dropped 8; count of bases not matched to a gene: 6. CDR1 and CDR2 from the germline V gene are SGHRS and YFSETQ. The length of the CDR3 is 16 residues. The CDR3, as DNA: TGCGCCAGCAGCTTGTCGGGACTAGCGGGGTTAGATGAGCAGTTCTTC. This sequence encodes CASSLSGLAGLDEQFF.

This chain uses TRBV3-1 (or the pseudogene TRBV3-2) with TRBJ2-7, with a tentative D call TRBD2 (5 bases). From germline, CDR1 is LGHDT and CDR2 YNNKEL (reference sequence). V was pared by 4 bases and J by 1 base, with 14 bases between. CDR3 length equals 15 residues. In nucleotides, the CDR3 is TGTGCCAGCAGCCCCTTAGGGAGTGCGTCCTACGAGCAGTACTTC. It yields the protein CASSPLGSASYEQYF.

The chain employs TRBV7-9 and TRBJ1-4, with D possibly being TRBD1 (5 bases). Germline CDR1 SEHNR, CDR2 FQNEAQ (reference sequence). The germline V and J ends were trimmed by 8 bases and 5 bases, with 15 bases remaining between them. This CDR3 is 14 amino acids long. CDR3 nucleotides: TGTGCCAGCTCCCAGTGGGGGGGAAATGAAAAACTGTTTTTT. Its translation is CASSQWGGNEKLFF. The full variable domain, its missing parts supplied by reference TRBV7-9 and TRBJ1-4, is DTGVSQNPRHKITKRGQNVTFRCDPISEHNRLYWYRQTLGQGPEFLTYFQNEAQLEKSRLLSDRFSAERPKGSFSTLEIQRTEQGDSAMYLCASSQWGGNEKLFFGSGTQLSVL.

V is TRBV28 and J is TRBJ2-1; 8 nucleotides agree with TRBD2. The junction had 8 bases not matched to a gene; V was cut back by 4 bases and J by 6 bases. The length of the CDR3 is 15 residues. Per the germline V gene, CDR1 is MDHEN and CDR2 is SYDVKM. In DNA, the CDR3 is TGTGCCAGCAGTTACCGGGGGGGCCATTTCAATGAGCAGTTCTTC. Protein sequence: CASSYRGGHFNEQFF.

The chain employs TRBV7-2 and TRBJ1-1; 7 positions match TRBD1. The germline gives CDR1 SGHTA, CDR2 FQGNSA. The ends lost 5 bases at V and 1 base at J; junction bases unmatched: 4. CDR3 length: 14 amino acids. The CDR3: CASSKGQTNTEAFF. The CDR3 DNA reads as TGTGCCAGCAGCAAGGGACAGACGAACACTGAAGCTTTCTTT.

The genes are TRBV28 and TRBJ1-2, with D uncertain. Trimming stripped 2 bases from V and 4 bases from J, with 11 bases between. This CDR3 contains 14 residues. Germline values: CDR1 MDHEN, CDR2 SYDVKM. The CDR3 loop is CASSLGGLSYGYTF. DNA of the CDR3: TGTGCCAGCAGTTTAGGCGGCCTTTCCTATGGCTACACCTTC.

This chain joins TRBV29-1 and TRBJ2-1; 8 nucleotides match TRBD2. The CDR3 totals 15 residues. The trim removed 7 bases at V and 2 bases at J, leaving 10 bases unmatched. Germline assignment: CDR1 SQVTM and CDR2 ANQGSEA. The CDR3 DNA reads as TGCAGCGCCCGACTGGGACTAGTCCCCTACAATGAGCAGTTCTTC. This sequence encodes CSARLGLVPYNEQFF.

The rearrangement joins TRBV9 to TRBJ2-7, with 7 bases lining up with TRBD2. With 3 bases clipped from V and 6 bases from J, the junction kept 15 bases outside the gene matches. Germline V gene lookup returns CDR1 SGDLS and CDR2 YYNGEE. The CDR3 runs 16 residues. CDR3: CASSDQWVGGGSEQYF. DNA of the CDR3: TGTGCCAGCAGCGATCAGTGGGTGGGGGGGGGTTCCGAGCAGTACTTC.

In this sample, this clone turned up a few times. V is TRBV30 and J is TRBJ1-2; D is unclear. V was shortened by 3 bases and J by 6 bases, with 11 bases between the two germline ends. The CDR3 runs 12 residues. Germline assignment: CDR1 GTSNPN and CDR2 SVGIG (reference sequence). The CDR3 DNA sequence: TGTGCCTGGAGAGTAGGACTCGATGGCTACACCTTC. This gives the protein CAWRVGLDGYTF.

The CDR3 nucleotides read TGCGCCAGCAGCCACATAGCGGGGGCTAGCACAGATACGCAGTATTTT. This gives the protein CASSHIAGASTDTQYF. V is TRBV4-3 and J is TRBJ2-3; 9 positions agree with TRBD2. V dropped 3 bases and J dropped 0; count of bases not matched to a gene: 4. Germline CDR1 and CDR2: LGHNA and YSLEER. The CDR3 consists of 16 residues.

J is TRBJ2-7 and V is TRBV6-5, with 9 bases matching TRBD1. This CDR3 contains 16 residues. Looked up from germline, CDR1 is MNHEY and CDR2 is SVGAGI. V lost 4 bases, J lost 3 bases, and 10 bases stayed unmatched. The CDR3 reads CASSSLGGQGIYEQYF. The CDR3 coding sequence is TGTGCCAGCAGTTCCCTTGGGGGACAGGGTATCTACGAGCAGTACTTC.

This chain connects TRBV28 to TRBJ2-5; 9 bases match TRBD1. J lost 5 bases, V lost 4 bases, and 11 bases had no gene match. The CDR3 has 16 amino acids. Germline V gene data show CDR1 as MDHEN and CDR2 as SYDVKM. Written as DNA, the CDR3 is TGTGCCAGCAGTTCCCAAGCGGGACAGGGCCTGGAGACCCAGTACTTC. Residues: CASSSQAGQGLETQYF.

The chain links TRBV10-3 to TRBJ2-3; 16 bases align to TRBD2. This CDR3 has 19 residues. Trimming removed 2 bases from V and 1 base from J; junction bases left unmatched: 6. Germline CDR1 reads ENHRY; CDR2 reads SYGVKD. CDR3 region: CAISEPGLAGGPGTDTQYF. The DNA for the CDR3 is TGTGCCATCAGTGAGCCGGGACTAGCGGGGGGGCCAGGCACAGATACGCAGTATTTT.

For the CDR3, the DNA is TGCGCCAGCAGCCGCGAGGGTAGCCCCTACGAGCAGTACTTC. Amino acids: CASSREGSPYEQYF. The V call is TRBV5-1, the J call TRBJ2-7, with a weak D call TRBD2 (5 bases). This CDR3 is built from 14 residues. Germline loops: CDR1 SGHRS, CDR2 YFSETQ. Trimming took off 4 bases at V and 2 bases at J, with 13 bases between the two ends.

The chain has TRBV12-5 and TRBJ2-7; D remains ambiguous. V lost 3 bases to trimming and J lost 2 bases, with 11 bases between them. CDR1 is LGHNT, CDR2 FRNRAP, per germline. This CDR3 comprises 14 residues. The CDR3 region has the DNA TGTGCTAGTGGTTTCCCTGGGCTACCCTACGAGCAGTACTTC. Residues: CASGFPGLPYEQYF.

The genes are TRBV19 and TRBJ1-4; possible D gene TRBD1, 5 bases. V lost 7 bases, J lost 8 bases, and 11 bases lay in between. The germline V gene encodes CDR1 LNHDA and CDR2 SQIVND (reference sequence). This CDR3 comprises 12 residues. The CDR3 DNA follows: TGTGCCAGTAAGTGGCGGGGCGAAAAACTGTTTTTT. Its translation is CASKWRGEKLFF.

The chain combines TRBV27 with TRBJ2-7; TRBD1 is a possible D gene (6 bases). Trimming took 2 bases from V and 2 from J, leaving 13 bases between them. Germline loops: CDR1 MNHEY, CDR2 SMNVEV (reference sequence). The CDR3 runs 15 residues. The CDR3 spells CASSLGGGLTYEQYF. The CDR3 bases are TGTGCCAGCAGTTTAGGGGGCGGCCTTACCTACGAGCAGTACTTC.

This chain joins TRBV9 and TRBJ2-7; 11 nucleotides line up with TRBD1. The V and J ends lost 0 bases and 1 base, in that order; junction bases with no gene match: 3. CDR1 and CDR2 (germline): SGDLS, YYNGEE. The CDR3 covers 16 residues. CDR3 protein: CASSVGGTGGSYEQYF. The CDR3 DNA reads as TGTGCCAGCAGCGTAGGTGGGACAGGGGGGTCCTACGAGCAGTACTTC. The whole variable domain, remainder taken from reference TRBV9 and TRBJ2-7, is DSGVTQTPKHLITATGQRVTLRCSPRSGDLSVYWYQQSLDQGLQFLIQYYNGEERAKGNILERFSAQQFPDLHSELNLSSLELGDSALYFCASSVGGTGGSYEQYFGPGTRLTVT.

The CDR3 DNA is TGTGCCAGCAGTCCAGGGACTAGCGGGGGGCTGGGACAGTTCTTC. As protein: CASSPGTSGGLGQFF. The chain recombines TRBV28 with TRBJ2-1; 15 bases line up with TRBD2. Germline lookup yields CDR1 MDHEN and CDR2 SYDVKM. The J segment lost 13 bases and the V segment lost 5 bases, leaving 9 bases of the junction unmatched. The CDR3 spans 15 residues.

V usage is TRBV9 and J usage is TRBJ2-1; TRBD1 is a possible D gene (5 bases). The CDR3 is 16 residues long. V shed 0 bases and J shed 0 bases, with 10 bases lying between them. Germline V gives CDR1 SGDLS, CDR2 YYNGEE. CDR3 coding DNA: TGTGCCAGCAGCGTAGGGGGCGATAGCTCCTACAATGAGCAGTTCTTC. Encoded protein: CASSVGGDSSYNEQFF.

The rearrangement joins TRBV3-1 (or the pseudogene TRBV3-2) to TRBJ2-3; 12 bases are shared with TRBD1. The ends lost 2 bases at V and 4 bases at J; junction bases unmatched: 7. This CDR3 spans 17 amino acids. Germline V gives CDR1 LGHDT, CDR2 YNNKEL (reference sequence). The CDR3, as DNA: TGTGCCAGCAGCCAACAACCGGGACAGGGGGCGGCAGATACGCAGTATTTT. Protein sequence: CASSQQPGQGAADTQYF.

V gene TRBV19 combines with J gene TRBJ1-1; D may be TRBD1 (6 bases). The V end lost 5 bases, the J end lost 7 bases, and 17 bases lay between the germline ends. Germline CDR1 reads LNHDA; CDR2 reads SQIVND (reference sequence). The CDR3 is 14 residues long. The CDR3 is CASSPRDNIIEAFF. The CDR3 coding sequence is TGTGCCAGTAGTCCCCGGGACAATATAATTGAAGCTTTCTTT.

The V gene is TRBV18, the J gene TRBJ1-3; TRBD1 is a possible D gene (6 bases). Germline V lookup: CDR1 KGHSH, CDR2 LQKENI. The CDR3 is made up of 15 amino acids. V gave up 3 bases and J gave up 0 bases, with 9 bases separating them. CDR3: CASSPTQGSGNTIYF. The CDR3 DNA follows: TGTGCCAGCTCACCCACACAGGGCTCTGGAAACACCATATATTTT.